Below, 26 T cell receptor beta chains from the same sample are listed, as sequenced in a study of blood T cell repertoires in COVID-19. Profiled with immunoSEQ multiplex PCR; TCRdb holds only in-frame clones, not every one. Of approximately 270,000 clones listed, 70% to 90% were seen once; the top ten hold roughly 4.3%. The sample comprised PBMCs or T cells enriched from blood (not recorded which). The receptors were gathered from a woman aged 25-40 years who had recovered from COVID-19.

The chain employs TRBV10-2 and TRBJ2-1; the D gene is possibly TRBD1 (5 bases). Trimming pared 11 bases from V and 8 bases from J, leaving 16 bases between. The germline CDR1 and CDR2 sequences are WSHSY and SAAADI. The CDR3 runs 12 residues. The CDR3 loop is CAGSSQGDEQFF. CDR3 nucleotide sequence: TGCGCCGGCTCCTCTCAAGGGGATGAGCAGTTCTTC.

Here the CDR3 reads CASSIRQGVSYGYTF. CDR3 DNA sequence: TGTGCCAGTAGTATACGACAGGGAGTCAGCTATGGCTACACCTTC. This chain uses TRBV19 with TRBJ1-2; 7 nucleotides match TRBD1. Germline CDR1 reads LNHDA; CDR2 reads SQIVND (reference sequence). There are 15 residues in the CDR3. V lost 2 bases, J lost 4 bases, and 7 bases stayed unmatched. The whole variable domain, filled in from reference TRBV19 and TRBJ1-2, reads DGGITQSPKYLFRKEGQNVTLSCEQNLNHDAMYWYRQDPGQGLRLIYYSQIVNDFQKGDIAEGYSVSREKKESFPLTVTSAQKNPTAFYLCASSIRQGVSYGYTFGSGTRLTVV.

V gene TRBV28 combines with J gene TRBJ1-2, with TRBD1 as a possible D gene (6 bases). The germline CDR1 and CDR2 sequences are MDHEN and SYDVKM. The CDR3 length is 14 residues. V lost 5 bases to trimming and J lost 4 bases, with 14 bases between them. As DNA, the CDR3 is TGTGCCAGCAGTCTGAAGCAGGGGAGCTATGGCTACACCTTC. This sequence encodes CASSLKQGSYGYTF.

On this clone: The same CDR3 also results from other DNA sequences found in this sample. The genes are TRBV9 and TRBJ1-2, with 10 nucleotides matching TRBD1. V was pared by 3 bases and J by 6 bases, with 2 bases of the junction left unmatched. Germline CDR1 reads SGDLS; CDR2 reads YYNGEE. This CDR3 is 13 amino acids long. Written as DNA, the CDR3 is TGTGCCAGCAGCGAGGGACAGGGGAATGGCTACACCTTC. Translated: CASSEGQGNGYTF.

The V call is TRBV15, the J call TRBJ2-7, with D perhaps matching TRBD1 (6 bases). Per the germline V gene, CDR1 is LNHNV and CDR2 is YYDKDF (reference sequence). Trimming removed 5 bases from V and 2 bases from J, with 19 bases in between. There are 16 residues in the CDR3. CDR3 amino acids: CATSPLVGALPYEQYF. As DNA, the CDR3 is TGTGCCACCAGCCCCCTTGTGGGGGCGCTCCCCTACGAGCAGTACTTC.

There are many counts of this clone. V usage is TRBV6-1 and J usage is TRBJ2-3; 10 bases are a match to TRBD2. V shed 3 bases and J 1 base; nucleotides not matched to a gene: 4. The CDR3 has 16 residues. Germline CDR1 reads MNHNS; CDR2 reads SASEGT. The CDR3 loop is CASSEEAGGGTDTQYF. As DNA, the CDR3 is TGTGCCAGCAGTGAGGAAGCGGGGGGGGGCACAGATACGCAGTATTTT.

This chain uses TRBV4-1 with TRBJ2-5; D uncertain. Trimming removed 1 base at V and 4 bases at J, with 7 bases between. Germline V gives CDR1 MGHRA, CDR2 YSYEKL. The CDR3 runs to 13 residues. The CDR3 DNA reads TGCGCCAGCAGCCAAGTTAACAGAGAGACCCAGTACTTC. Amino acids: CASSQVNRETQYF.

The chain uses TRBV5-1 and TRBJ1-1, with 10 nucleotides matching TRBD1. Unmatched junction bases numbered 8, after V lost 3 bases and J lost 3 bases. The V gene's germline CDR1 is SGHRS and CDR2 YFSETQ. The CDR3 consists of 16 residues. This chain's CDR3 is CASSSGTGARDTEAFF. The CDR3 region has the DNA TGCGCCAGCAGCTCCGGGACAGGGGCGCGGGACACTGAAGCTTTCTTT.

The chain carries TRBV29-1 and TRBJ2-3, with D perhaps matching TRBD2 (6 bases). The CDR3 runs 14 residues. CDR1 and CDR2 (germline): SQVTM, ANQGSEA. The V and J ends lost 6 bases and 0 bases respectively, with 13 bases between them. The CDR3 spells CSVPGGTSTDTQYF. Here the CDR3 DNA reads TGCAGCGTCCCCGGGGGTACTAGCACAGATACGCAGTATTTT.

The V call is TRBV27, the J call TRBJ1-1, with 7 positions matching TRBD1. After removal of 6 bases from V and 5 bases from J, the junction contained 6 bases not matched to a gene. Germline CDR1 is MNHEY and CDR2 is SMNVEV (reference sequence). CDR3 length: 13 amino acids. The CDR3 region is CASSAKTGTEAFF. The CDR3 DNA follows: TGTGCCAGCAGCGCTAAGACAGGGACTGAAGCTTTCTTT.

The chain couples TRBV28 to TRBJ2-2; D remains ambiguous. Between the trimmed V and J ends, which lost 7 bases and 5 bases, there was a span of 14 bases. The CDR3 length is 14 residues. The V gene's germline CDR1 is MDHEN and CDR2 SYDVKM. CDR3 coding DNA: TGTGCCAGCACCTTAGCCTCCCATACCGGGGAGCTGTTTTTT. The encoded protein is CASTLASHTGELFF.

The count of this clone is one. The CDR3 loop is CASSLAFFVPGQKNIQYF. The CDR3 coding sequence is TGTGCCAGCAGCCTGGCCTTTTTCGTCCCGGGACAGAAAAACATTCAGTACTTC. J is TRBJ2-4 and V is TRBV3-1 (or the pseudogene TRBV3-2); 7 nucleotides line up with TRBD1. Germline trimming cut 4 bases from V and 4 bases from J; bases unmatched to any gene: 16. The CDR3 consists of 18 residues. CDR1 is LGHDT and CDR2 is YNNKEL in the germline V gene (reference sequence).

The chain uses TRBV14 and TRBJ2-7; 9 nucleotides agree with TRBD1. The V and J ends lost 5 bases and 0 bases, in that order; junction bases with no gene match: 5. The CDR3 spans 15 residues. Per germline, CDR1 SGHDN and CDR2 FVKESK. CDR3 DNA sequence: TGTGCCAGCAGCGAGGGGACAGGGAGCTCCTACGAGCAGTACTTC. Its protein product is CASSEGTGSSYEQYF. Using reference TRBV14 and TRBJ2-7 for the parts outside the CDR3, the full variable domain is EAGVTQFPSHSVIEKGQTVTLRCDPISGHDNLYWYRRVMGKEIKFLLHFVKESKQDESGMPNNRFLAERTGGTYSTLKVQPAELEDSGVYFCASSEGTGSSYEQYFGPGTRLTVT.

The chain is built from TRBV28 and TRBJ2-3; D not certain. Trimming pared 5 bases from V and 1 base from J, leaving 13 bases between. Looked up from germline, CDR1 is MDHEN and CDR2 is SYDVKM. The CDR3 spans 15 residues. The CDR3 DNA sequence: TGTGCCAGCAGTCCCCCTTTAGTAGGCACAGATACGCAGTATTTT. It encodes CASSPPLVGTDTQYF.

The rearrangement uses TRBV5-6 and TRBJ1-2; 7 bases map to TRBD1. The CDR3 is made up of 15 amino acids. Per the germline V gene, CDR1 is SGHDT and CDR2 is YYEEEE. Trimming at V came to 5 bases and at J to 8 bases, leaving 15 bases not matched to a gene. The CDR3: CASRSKTTGEVGYTF. As DNA, the CDR3 is TGTGCCAGCAGATCTAAAACAACAGGGGAAGTAGGCTACACCTTC.

V gene TRBV7-2 combines with J gene TRBJ1-2, with 8 bases lining up with TRBD1. Germline assignment: CDR1 SGHTA and CDR2 FQGNSA. CDR3 length equals 13 residues. Trimming cost V 5 bases and J 4 bases; bases outside gene matches: 3. For the CDR3, the DNA is TGTGCCAGCAGCATAGGACAGGGCTATGGCTACACCTTC. Its translation: CASSIGQGYGYTF.

J is TRBJ1-3 and V is TRBV12-3 or TRBV12-4, with a tentative D call TRBD1 (6 bases). The V gene lost 6 bases and the J gene lost 7 bases, with 10 bases spanning the gap. The CDR3 is 12 residues long. CDR3 in DNA: TGTGCCAGCAGGTTCGACAGGAACACCATATATTTT. The encoded protein is CASRFDRNTIYF.

This clone occurred a few times. The gene calls are TRBV11-2 and TRBJ2-1; TRBD2 is a possible D gene (6 bases). The CDR3 is 15 residues long. Germline-derived CDR1 and CDR2 are SGHAT and FQNNGV. V lost 4 bases and J 4 bases, leaving 14 bases between the germline ends. The CDR3 sequence: CASSSLAGKYNEQFF. For the CDR3, the DNA is TGTGCCAGCAGCTCTCTGGCGGGAAAGTACAATGAGCAGTTCTTC.

The rearrangement links TRBV4-1 to TRBJ1-6; a weak D match, TRBD1 (6 bases). Trimming removed 4 bases at V and 10 bases at J, with 20 bases between. The CDR3 extends over 16 amino acids. Germline V lookup: CDR1 MGHRA, CDR2 YSYEKL. DNA of the CDR3: TGCGCCAGCAGCCCTTTCTCCACAGGGAATGACTCACCCCTCCACTTT. Its translation: CASSPFSTGNDSPLHF.

V gene TRBV10-3 combines with J gene TRBJ1-4, with 8 bases aligning to TRBD1. The germline V gene has CDR1 ENHRY and CDR2 SYGVKD. This CDR3 contains 13 residues. V shed 10 bases, J shed 6 bases, and the junction held 7 bases outside the gene matches. The CDR3 bases are TGTGCCACTTGGACAGGGTGGGATGAAAAACTGTTTTTT. Its translation: CATWTGWDEKLFF.

The chain is built from TRBV7-8 and TRBJ2-4; TRBD1 is a possible D gene (5 bases). Germline V gene data show CDR1 as SGHVS and CDR2 as FQNEAQ. CDR3 length equals 13 residues. Trimming took off 5 bases at V and 9 bases at J, with 14 bases between the two ends. CDR3 sequence: CASSLSREGIQYF. The CDR3 DNA reads TGTGCCAGCAGCCTAAGCAGGGAAGGCATTCAGTACTTC.

In its sample, this clone was seen once. The V and J genes are TRBV5-1 and TRBJ1-1, with D maybe TRBD1 (5 bases). Between the trimmed V and J ends, which lost 4 bases and 2 bases, there was a span of 12 bases. This CDR3 has 14 residues. From germline, CDR1 is SGHRS and CDR2 YFSETQ. DNA of the CDR3: TGCGCCAGCAGCGTGAGGACATCCAACACTGAAGCTTTCTTT. This gives the protein CASSVRTSNTEAFF.

The V and J genes are TRBV28 and TRBJ2-7; 7 nucleotides line up with TRBD1. The trim removed 1 base at V and 5 bases at J, leaving 14 bases unmatched. Germline CDR1 is MDHEN and CDR2 is SYDVKM. This CDR3 has 17 amino acids. The CDR3 DNA is TGTGCCAGCAGTTTATTGCCCCCCGAGACAGGGCTTCACGAGCAGTACTTC. It yields the protein CASSLLPPETGLHEQYF. Complete variable domain (other parts from reference TRBV28 and TRBJ2-7): DVKVTQSSRYLVKRTGEKVFLECVQDMDHENMFWYRQDPGLGLRLIYFSYDVKMKEKGDIPEGYSVSREKKERFSLILESASTNQTSMYLCASSLLPPETGLHEQYFGPGTRLTVT.

The chain links TRBV29-1 to TRBJ2-3; TRBD2 is a possible D gene (6 bases). Trimming removed 3 bases at V and 4 bases at J, with 14 bases between. From germline, CDR1 is SQVTM and CDR2 ANQGSEA. This CDR3 has 14 amino acids. CDR3 coding DNA: TGCAGCGTTGATTACGGGGGTCGGGCAGATACGCAGTATTTT. Protein: CSVDYGGRADTQYF.

The rearrangement links TRBV9 to TRBJ1-2; tentatively, D is TRBD1 (6 bases). The CDR3 is made up of 15 amino acids. Per germline, CDR1 SGDLS and CDR2 YYNGEE. The ends were cut back, 2 bases at V and 4 bases at J, with 15 bases in the middle. The CDR3 sequence is CASSVSGDNGYGYTF. In nucleotides, the CDR3 is TGTGCCAGCAGCGTGTCCGGGGACAACGGCTATGGCTACACCTTC. Looking up the rest from reference TRBV9 and TRBJ1-2 gives the full variable domain: DSGVTQTPKHLITATGQRVTLRCSPRSGDLSVYWYQQSLDQGLQFLIQYYNGEERAKGNILERFSAQQFPDLHSELNLSSLELGDSALYFCASSVSGDNGYGYTFGSGTRLTVV.

The chain recombines TRBV6-5 with TRBJ2-7; D is perhaps TRBD1 (5 bases). The V end was cut by 6 bases, the J end by 0 bases, with 15 bases between. The CDR3 has 15 residues. Germline V gives CDR1 MNHEY, CDR2 SVGAGI. Written as DNA, the CDR3 is TGTGCCAGCAGCCTTCAAGGGGTAGCCTCCTACGAGCAGTACTTC. Amino acids: CASSLQGVASYEQYF.